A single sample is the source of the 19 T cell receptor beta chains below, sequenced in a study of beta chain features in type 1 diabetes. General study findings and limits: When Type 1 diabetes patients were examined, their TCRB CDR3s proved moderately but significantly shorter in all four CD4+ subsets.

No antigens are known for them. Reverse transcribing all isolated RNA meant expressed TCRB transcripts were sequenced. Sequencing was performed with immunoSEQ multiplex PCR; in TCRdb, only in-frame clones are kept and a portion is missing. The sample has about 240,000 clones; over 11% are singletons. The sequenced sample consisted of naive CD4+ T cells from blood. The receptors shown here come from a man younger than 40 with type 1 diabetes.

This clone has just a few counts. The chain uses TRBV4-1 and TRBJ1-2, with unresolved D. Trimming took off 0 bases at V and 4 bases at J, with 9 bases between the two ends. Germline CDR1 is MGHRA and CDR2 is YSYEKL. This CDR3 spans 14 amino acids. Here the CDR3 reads CASSQDPGTYGYTF. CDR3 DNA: TGCGCCAGCAGCCAAGACCCCGGTACCTATGGCTACACCTTC.

The CDR3 nucleotides read TGTGCCAGCAGCCTTAAGGGAGGGGGTAACGGAAAACTGTTTTTT. Protein product: CASSLKGGGNGKLFF. V is TRBV9 and J is TRBJ1-4; maybe TRBD1 (6 bases). From germline, CDR1 is SGDLS and CDR2 YYNGEE. Deletions cut 4 bases from V and 10 bases from J, with 20 bases between. The CDR3 has 15 residues.

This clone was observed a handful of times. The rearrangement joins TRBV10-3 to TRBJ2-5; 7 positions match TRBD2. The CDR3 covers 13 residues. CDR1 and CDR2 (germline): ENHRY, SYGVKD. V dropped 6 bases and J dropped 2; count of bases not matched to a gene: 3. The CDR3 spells CAIRGGGQETQYF. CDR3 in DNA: TGTGCCATCAGGGGCGGGGGACAAGAGACCCAGTACTTC.

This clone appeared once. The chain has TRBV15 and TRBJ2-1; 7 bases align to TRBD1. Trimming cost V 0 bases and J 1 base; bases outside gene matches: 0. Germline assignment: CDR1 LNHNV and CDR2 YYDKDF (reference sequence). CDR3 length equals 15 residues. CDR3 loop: CATSRDRGSYNEQFF. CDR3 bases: TGTGCCACCAGCAGAGACAGGGGGTCCTACAATGAGCAGTTCTTC. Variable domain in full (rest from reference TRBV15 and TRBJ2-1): DAMVIQNPRYQVTQFGKPVTLSCSQTLNHNVMYWYQQKSSQAPKLLFHYYDKDFNNEADTPDNFQSRRPNTSFCFLDIRSPGLGDTAMYLCATSRDRGSYNEQFFGPGTRLTVL.

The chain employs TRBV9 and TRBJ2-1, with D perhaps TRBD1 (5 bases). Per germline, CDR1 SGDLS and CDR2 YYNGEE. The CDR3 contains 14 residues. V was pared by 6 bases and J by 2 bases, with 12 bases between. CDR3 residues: CASTKAGTYNEQFF. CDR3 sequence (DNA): TGTGCCAGCACAAAGGCAGGGACCTACAATGAGCAGTTCTTC.

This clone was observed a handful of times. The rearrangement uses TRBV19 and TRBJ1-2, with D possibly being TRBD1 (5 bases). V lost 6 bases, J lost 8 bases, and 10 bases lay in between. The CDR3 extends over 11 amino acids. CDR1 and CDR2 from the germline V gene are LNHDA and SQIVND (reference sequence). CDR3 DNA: TGTGCCAGTAGCGGACAACAGGGCTACACCTTC. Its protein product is CASSGQQGYTF.

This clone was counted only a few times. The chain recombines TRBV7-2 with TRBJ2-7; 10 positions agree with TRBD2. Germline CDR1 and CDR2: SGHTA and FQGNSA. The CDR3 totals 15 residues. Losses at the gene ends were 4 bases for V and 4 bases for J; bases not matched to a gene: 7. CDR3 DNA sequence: TGTGCCAGCAGCTCGCGGAGCGGGGGGGCGTACGAGCAGTACTTC. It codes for CASSSRSGGAYEQYF.

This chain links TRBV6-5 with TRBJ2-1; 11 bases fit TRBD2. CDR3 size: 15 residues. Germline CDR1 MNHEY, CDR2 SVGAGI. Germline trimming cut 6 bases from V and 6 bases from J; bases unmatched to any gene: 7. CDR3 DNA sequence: TGTGCCAGCAGCAGGGGACTAGCGGAAATCAATGAGCAGTTCTTC. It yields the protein CASSRGLAEINEQFF.

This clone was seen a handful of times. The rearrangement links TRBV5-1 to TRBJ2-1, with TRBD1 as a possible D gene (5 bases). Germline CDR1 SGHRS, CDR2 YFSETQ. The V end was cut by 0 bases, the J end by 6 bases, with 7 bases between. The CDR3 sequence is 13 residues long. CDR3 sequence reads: CASSLGGFNEQFF. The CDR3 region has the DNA TGCGCCAGCAGCTTGGGGGGCTTCAATGAGCAGTTCTTC. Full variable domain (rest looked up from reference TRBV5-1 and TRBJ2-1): KAGVTQTPRYLIKTRGQQVTLSCSPISGHRSVSWYQQTPGQGLQFLFEYFSETQRNKGNFPGRFSGRQFSNSRSEMNVSTLELGDSALYLCASSLGGFNEQFFGPGTRLTVL.

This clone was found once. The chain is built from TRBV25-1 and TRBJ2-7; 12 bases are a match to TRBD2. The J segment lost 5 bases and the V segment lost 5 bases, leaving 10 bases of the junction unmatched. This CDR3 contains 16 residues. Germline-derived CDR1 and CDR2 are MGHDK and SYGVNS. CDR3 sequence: CASSHLAGGSSNEQYF. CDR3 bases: TGTGCCAGCAGTCACCTAGCGGGGGGGAGTTCCAACGAGCAGTACTTC.

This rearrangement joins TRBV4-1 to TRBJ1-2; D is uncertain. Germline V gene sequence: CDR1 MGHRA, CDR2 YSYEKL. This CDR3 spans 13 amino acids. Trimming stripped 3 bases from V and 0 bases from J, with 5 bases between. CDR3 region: CASSQVANYGYTF. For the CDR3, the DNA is TGCGCCAGCAGCCAGGTAGCTAACTATGGCTACACCTTC.

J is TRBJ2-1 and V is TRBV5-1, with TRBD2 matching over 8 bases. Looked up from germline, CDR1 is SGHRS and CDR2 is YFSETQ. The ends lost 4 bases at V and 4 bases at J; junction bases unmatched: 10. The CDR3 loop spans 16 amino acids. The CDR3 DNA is TGCGCCAGCAGCCTAGACGGGACTAGTGGTTACAATGAGCAGTTCTTC. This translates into CASSLDGTSGYNEQFF.

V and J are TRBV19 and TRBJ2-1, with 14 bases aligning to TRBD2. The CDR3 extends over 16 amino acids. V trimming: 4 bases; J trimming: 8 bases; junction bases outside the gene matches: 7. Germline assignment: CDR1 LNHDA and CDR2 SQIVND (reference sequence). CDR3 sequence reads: CASSTQTSGRADEQFF. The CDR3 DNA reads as TGTGCCAGTAGTACCCAGACTAGCGGGAGGGCCGATGAGCAGTTCTTC.

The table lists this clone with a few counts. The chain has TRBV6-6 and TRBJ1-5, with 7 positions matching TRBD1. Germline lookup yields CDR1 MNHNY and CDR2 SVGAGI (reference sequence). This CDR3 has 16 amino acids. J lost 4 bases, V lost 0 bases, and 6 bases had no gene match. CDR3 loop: CASSYSREQGNQPQHF. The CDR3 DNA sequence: TGTGCCAGCAGTTACTCGAGGGAACAGGGGAATCAGCCCCAGCATTTT.

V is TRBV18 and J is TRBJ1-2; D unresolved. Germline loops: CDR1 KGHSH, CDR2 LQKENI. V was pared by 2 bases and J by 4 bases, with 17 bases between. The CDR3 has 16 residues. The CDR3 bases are TGTGCCAGCTCACCAGAAGAGCCAGGAAAGACCTATGGCTACACCTTC. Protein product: CASSPEEPGKTYGYTF.

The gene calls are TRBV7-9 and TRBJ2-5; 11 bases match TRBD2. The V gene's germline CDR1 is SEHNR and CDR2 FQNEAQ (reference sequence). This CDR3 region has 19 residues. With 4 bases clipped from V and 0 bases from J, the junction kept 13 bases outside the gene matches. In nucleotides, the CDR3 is TGTGCCAGCAGCTCCGCAGCAGGTTCTAGCGGGGGGTACCAAGAGACCCAGTACTTC. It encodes CASSSAAGSSGGYQETQYF.

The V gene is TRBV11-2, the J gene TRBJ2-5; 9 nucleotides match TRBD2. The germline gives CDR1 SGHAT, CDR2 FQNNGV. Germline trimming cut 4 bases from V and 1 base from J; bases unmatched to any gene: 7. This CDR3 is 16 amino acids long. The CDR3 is CASSSRRGGSQETQYF. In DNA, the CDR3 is TGTGCCAGCAGCTCCCGGCGGGGGGGTTCCCAAGAGACCCAGTACTTC.

CDR3 nucleotides: TGTGCCAGCTCACCCCGGGAGACGGGGGGAGAGCAGTACTTC. It encodes CASSPRETGGEQYF. J is TRBJ2-7 and V is TRBV18; TRBD2 agrees at 7 bases. The V gene end was trimmed by 3 bases and the J gene end by 7 bases; junction bases not matched to a gene: 9. CDR1 is KGHSH, CDR2 LQKENI, per germline. The CDR3 has 14 residues.

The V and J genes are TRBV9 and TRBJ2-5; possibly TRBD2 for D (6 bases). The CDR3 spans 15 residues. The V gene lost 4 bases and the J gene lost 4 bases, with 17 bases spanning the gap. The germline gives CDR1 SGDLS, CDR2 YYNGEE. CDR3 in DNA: TGTGCCAGCAGCCTCCGGGACTTGCAAGGAGAGACCCAGTACTTC. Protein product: CASSLRDLQGETQYF.